The 18 T cell receptor beta chains presented below share a single source sample, sequenced in a study of EBV T-cell therapy then PD-1 blockade in nasopharyngeal carcinoma. The data were produced by immunoSEQ multiplex PCR, yet TCRdb's version contains in-frame clones alone and is incomplete. There are roughly 22,000 clones in the sample; 82% occur only once, and roughly 24% lies in the top ten. Antigen specificity for these receptors is unknown. Treatment defined: AdE1-LMPpoly-expanded autologous EBV-specific T-cell therapy followed by anti-PD-1 nivolumab. The material was CD8+ T cells from blood, obtained at day -245 from a patient whose treatment included autologous EBV-specific T cells and nivolumab. These receptors all stem from a man aged 35 to 55 with nasopharyngeal carcinoma.

V and J are TRBV5-5 and TRBJ1-6; perhaps TRBD1 as D (5 bases). This CDR3 spans 17 amino acids. The germline V gene has CDR1 SGHKS and CDR2 YYEKEE (reference sequence). The V and J ends lost 2 bases and 0 bases respectively, with 12 bases between them. The CDR3 loop reads CASSFSQDLSYNSPLHF. Here the CDR3 DNA reads TGTGCCAGCAGCTTTTCACAGGACCTCTCCTATAATTCACCCCTCCACTTT.

In DNA form, the CDR3 reads TGTGCCAGCATGACAGCAAGGTGGTACGAGCAGTACTTC. Its translation is CASMTARWYEQYF. This sequence joins TRBV28 and TRBJ2-7; D may be TRBD1 (5 bases). V was clipped by 7 bases and J by 4 bases, with 14 bases between them. CDR3 length: 13 residues. Germline-derived CDR1 and CDR2 are MDHEN and SYDVKM.

This clone was seen once. The chain has TRBV30 and TRBJ2-1; TRBD1 or TRBD2 may be the D gene (7 bases each). The germline V and J ends were trimmed by 4 bases and 10 bases, with 17 bases remaining between them. This CDR3 region has 13 residues. CDR1 and CDR2 from the germline V gene are GTSNPN and SVGIG (reference sequence). The DNA for the CDR3 is TGTGCCTGGATTAGGGACAGCGGGGTGGAGCAGTTCTTC. This gives the protein CAWIRDSGVEQFF.

This chain uses TRBV30 with TRBJ1-2; maybe TRBD1 (5 bases). V was pared by 7 bases and J by 3 bases, with 12 bases between. The length of the CDR3 is 12 residues. Germline V CDR1 and CDR2: GTSNPN, SVGIG (reference sequence). CDR3 nucleotide sequence: TGTGCCTCTTTAGGGGCGGACTATGGCTACACCTTC. Translated: CASLGADYGYTF.

This chain links TRBV30 with TRBJ2-1; D is perhaps TRBD1 or TRBD2 (6 bases each). Germline V gene data show CDR1 as GTSNPN and CDR2 as SVGIG (reference sequence). The CDR3 consists of 14 residues. Trimming pared 5 bases from V and 1 base from J, leaving 12 bases between. CDR3 DNA sequence: TGTGCCTGGGGAGGGGGTTCTTCCTACAATGAGCAGTTCTTC. This translates into CAWGGGSSYNEQFF.

This sequence joins TRBV4-2 and TRBJ1-1; D unclear. Germline V CDR1 and CDR2: LGHNA, YNFKEQ. Trimming removed 5 bases from V and 2 bases from J, with 9 bases in between. This CDR3 comprises 13 residues. The DNA of the CDR3 is TGTGCCAGCAGCGCGGTTGGAAACACTGAAGCTTTCTTT. This gives the protein CASSAVGNTEAFF.

This rearrangement joins TRBV3-1 (or the pseudogene TRBV3-2) to TRBJ1-2; D is undetermined. Germline V CDR1 and CDR2: LGHDT, YNNKEL (reference sequence). V shed 2 bases and J shed 6 bases, with 4 bases lying between them. This CDR3 is 11 amino acids long. CDR3 sequence: CASSQRDGYTF. CDR3 DNA: TGTGCCAGCAGCCAAAGGGATGGCTACACCTTC.

The chain has TRBV28 and TRBJ2-2, with TRBD2 identical over 9 bases. With V trimmed by 7 bases and J by 4 bases, 4 bases remained unmatched. The CDR3 runs 14 residues. In germline, CDR1 is MDHEN, CDR2 SYDVKM. The CDR3 sequence is CASKLAGFTGELFF. As DNA, the CDR3 is TGTGCCAGCAAACTAGCGGGCTTCACCGGGGAGCTGTTTTTT. Supplemented by reference TRBV28 and TRBJ2-2, the full variable domain reads DVKVTQSSRYLVKRTGEKVFLECVQDMDHENMFWYRQDPGLGLRLIYFSYDVKMKEKGDIPEGYSVSREKKERFSLILESASTNQTSMYLCASKLAGFTGELFFGEGSRLTVL.

The chain employs TRBV5-6 and TRBJ1-1; D is ambiguous. V lost 4 bases to trimming and J lost 1 base, with 8 bases between them. This CDR3 is 13 amino acids long. CDR1 is SGHDT, CDR2 YYEEEE, per germline. In DNA, the CDR3 is TGTGCCAGCAGCCCCGGAGGGAACACTGAAGCTTTCTTT. It translates to CASSPGGNTEAFF.

In DNA, the CDR3 is TGTGCCAGCAGCGTAGCCGGGACACCTTCGTCCGAGCTGTTTTTT. It yields the protein CASSVAGTPSSELFF. The chain has TRBV9 and TRBJ2-2; perhaps TRBD1 as D (6 bases). The CDR3 consists of 15 residues. CDR1 and CDR2 from the germline V gene are SGDLS and YYNGEE. V was pared by 0 bases and J by 11 bases, with 17 bases between.

The J gene is TRBJ1-5, the V gene TRBV5-5; D may be TRBD1 (5 bases). Trimming took 7 bases from V and 3 from J, leaving 11 bases between them. The germline V gene has CDR1 SGHKS and CDR2 YYEKEE (reference sequence). The CDR3 has 13 amino acids. The CDR3 nucleotides read TGTGCCAGCTCTGGACAATACAATCAGCCCCAGCATTTT. It encodes CASSGQYNQPQHF.

The rearrangement uses TRBV18 and TRBJ2-3; D may correspond to TRBD1 or TRBD2 (5 bases each). Deletions cut 4 bases from V and 6 bases from J, with 17 bases between. The CDR3 spans 15 residues. In germline, CDR1 is KGHSH, CDR2 LQKENI. This chain's CDR3 is CASSLPRGVADTQYF. DNA for the CDR3: TGTGCCAGCTCACTCCCGAGGGGCGTTGCGGATACGCAGTATTTT.

The genes are TRBV2 and TRBJ1-2, with 9 bases matching TRBD1. Germline V gene data show CDR1 as SNHLY and CDR2 as FYNNEI. The V and J ends lost 3 bases and 3 bases, in that order; junction bases with no gene match: 5. The CDR3 is 15 amino acids. The CDR3 protein is CASSDTGGSDYGYTF. CDR3 sequence (DNA): TGTGCCAGCAGTGACACAGGGGGCAGTGACTATGGCTACACCTTC.

The J gene is TRBJ1-1, the V gene TRBV6-5; D is perhaps TRBD1 (5 bases). Trimming removed 7 bases from V and 5 bases from J, with 11 bases in between. Germline V CDR1 and CDR2: MNHEY, SVGAGI. The CDR3 consists of 12 residues. The CDR3 DNA sequence: TGTGCCAGCAACACGGGGGGGACTGAAGCTTTCTTT. It is translated as CASNTGGTEAFF.

This rearrangement joins TRBV4-3 to TRBJ2-3; 10 bases match TRBD2. Germline assignment: CDR1 LGHNA and CDR2 YSLEER. V dropped 2 bases and J dropped 2; count of bases not matched to a gene: 4. This CDR3 has 16 amino acids. The CDR3 protein is CASSQIAGGTTDTQYF. CDR3 DNA: TGCGCCAGCAGCCAAATAGCGGGGGGTACCACAGATACGCAGTATTTT.

The gene calls are TRBV30 and TRBJ1-1; D remains ambiguous. Germline-derived CDR1 and CDR2 are GTSNPN and SVGIG (reference sequence). Trimming removed 1 base at V and 4 bases at J, with 4 bases between. This CDR3 is 11 amino acids long. This CDR3 is CAWSGPTEAFF. The CDR3 DNA reads TGTGCCTGGAGTGGTCCCACTGAAGCTTTCTTT.

Worth noting for this clone: Additional DNA sequences in this sample encode the identical CDR3. The chain carries TRBV4-2 and TRBJ2-7; D not resolved. The CDR3 extends over 14 amino acids. Germline V gene sequence: CDR1 LGHNA, CDR2 YNFKEQ. Trimming took 1 base from V and 3 from J, leaving 10 bases between them. The CDR3 sequence is CASSQGGQSYEQYF. CDR3 DNA sequence: TGTGCCAGCAGCCAAGGTGGGCAGAGCTACGAGCAGTACTTC.

V and J are TRBV5-1 and TRBJ1-6; no firm D call. This CDR3 spans 14 amino acids. V was cut by 7 bases and J by 0 bases, with 8 bases left in between. Per germline, CDR1 SGHRS and CDR2 YFSETQ. The CDR3 reads CASGVSSYNSPLHF. DNA for the CDR3: TGCGCCAGCGGGGTAAGCTCCTATAATTCACCCCTCCACTTT.